This entry lists 10 T cell receptor beta chains sequenced from one sample in a study of blood T cell repertoires in COVID-19. Libraries were prepared by immunoSEQ multiplex PCR; TCRdb keeps only in-frame clonotypes and omits some of them. The table has 150,000 to 200,000 clones, roughly 79% seen once. What was sequenced was peripheral blood. These receptors originate from a man between 60 and 70 years old with active or convalescent COVID-19.

The chain recombines TRBV9 with TRBJ2-1, with a weak D call TRBD2 (5 bases). The CDR3 covers 14 residues. The germline V gene has CDR1 SGDLS and CDR2 YYNGEE. V dropped 4 bases and J dropped 5 bases, with 13 bases sitting between them. The CDR3 sequence is CASSSRTENNEQFF. The CDR3 nucleotides read TGTGCCAGCAGCTCCAGGACTGAAAACAATGAGCAGTTCTTC. The full variable domain, in which reference TRBV9 and TRBJ2-1 provide the parts outside the CDR3, is DSGVTQTPKHLITATGQRVTLRCSPRSGDLSVYWYQQSLDQGLQFLIQYYNGEERAKGNILERFSAQQFPDLHSELNLSSLELGDSALYFCASSSRTENNEQFFGPGTRLTVL.

This clone was counted a few times. The gene calls are TRBV27 and TRBJ2-7, with 9 bases that match TRBD1. The V gene end was trimmed by 8 bases and the J gene end by 0 bases; junction bases not matched to a gene: 2. Germline CDR1 reads MNHEY; CDR2 reads SMNVEV (reference sequence). There are 13 residues in the CDR3. Here the CDR3 reads CASLGQGSYEQYF. The CDR3 region has the DNA TGTGCCAGCCTGGGACAGGGCTCCTACGAGCAGTACTTC.

Remarks on this clone: The same CDR3 can be traced to other DNA sequences in this sample. The chain uses TRBV28 and TRBJ1-5; no clear D gene. Per the germline V gene, CDR1 is MDHEN and CDR2 is SYDVKM. Deletions cut 6 bases from V and 4 bases from J, with 7 bases between. The CDR3 totals 12 residues. As DNA, the CDR3 is TGTGCCAGCAGCCGCGGGAATCAGCCCCAGCATTTT. It codes for CASSRGNQPQHF.

This clone was detected only a few times. The chain joins TRBV27 to TRBJ2-7, with 8 bases aligning to TRBD1. Germline loops: CDR1 MNHEY, CDR2 SMNVEV (reference sequence). V was clipped by 2 bases and J by 3 bases; unmatched bases: 0. The CDR3 is 13 amino acids. For the CDR3, the DNA is TGTGCCAGCAGTTTAGACAGGGGCTACGAGCAGTACTTC. Translated, it gives CASSLDRGYEQYF.

The V gene is TRBV5-6, the J gene TRBJ2-7; 9 bases agree with TRBD1. The CDR3 runs to 15 residues. After removal of 4 bases from V and 5 bases from J, the junction contained 10 bases not matched to a gene. Germline CDR1 SGHDT, CDR2 YYEEEE. In DNA, the CDR3 is TGTGCCAGCAGCACCTGGGGGACAGGGAGGCACGAGCAGTACTTC. Encoded protein: CASSTWGTGRHEQYF.

The chain couples TRBV4-3 to TRBJ2-5; possible D gene TRBD2, 5 bases. Germline V gives CDR1 LGHNA, CDR2 YSLEER. V was pared by 3 bases and J by 5 bases, with 16 bases between. The length of the CDR3 is 15 residues. The CDR3 region is CASSHGLSPGETQYF. In DNA, the CDR3 is TGCGCCAGCAGCCATGGACTTTCGCCTGGGGAGACCCAGTACTTC.

The V gene is TRBV10-3, the J gene TRBJ2-2; tentatively, D is TRBD2 (6 bases). This CDR3 is 11 amino acids long. Germline CDR1 is ENHRY and CDR2 is SYGVKD. Trimming took 9 bases from V and 4 from J, leaving 6 bases between them. As DNA, the CDR3 is TGTGCCATTAGCGGCACCGGGGAGCTGTTTTTT. It translates to CAISGTGELFF.

The sample holds one count of this clone. This chain joins TRBV5-4 and TRBJ2-5, with TRBD2 matching 11 bases. The CDR3 extends over 15 amino acids. Germline V gene lookup returns CDR1 SGHNT and CDR2 YYREEE (reference sequence). J lost 2 bases, V lost 2 bases, and 2 bases had no gene match. CDR3 DNA sequence: TGTGCCAGCAGCTTATGGACTAGCGGGCAAGAGACCCAGTACTTC. This codes for CASSLWTSGQETQYF.

The V and J genes are TRBV15 and TRBJ2-1; maybe TRBD1 (6 bases). The length of the CDR3 is 15 residues. V gave up 1 base and J gave up 2 bases, with 9 bases separating them. Germline assignment: CDR1 LNHNV and CDR2 YYDKDF (reference sequence). CDR3 nucleotide sequence: TGTGCCACCAGCAGAGTACAGGGACCCTACAATGAGCAGTTCTTC. It codes for CATSRVQGPYNEQFF.

The V gene is TRBV6-7, the J gene TRBJ2-1; 9 positions match TRBD2. TRBV6-7 is an ORF for which the function is uncertain. The CDR3 has 23 amino acids. After removal of 0 bases from V and 4 bases from J, the junction contained 25 bases not matched to a gene. CDR3 residues: CASSYSTSGPLPHIAGVYNEQFF. CDR3 coding DNA: TGTGCCAGCAGTTACTCCACCAGCGGCCCCCTCCCCCATATAGCGGGAGTTTACAATGAGCAGTTCTTC.